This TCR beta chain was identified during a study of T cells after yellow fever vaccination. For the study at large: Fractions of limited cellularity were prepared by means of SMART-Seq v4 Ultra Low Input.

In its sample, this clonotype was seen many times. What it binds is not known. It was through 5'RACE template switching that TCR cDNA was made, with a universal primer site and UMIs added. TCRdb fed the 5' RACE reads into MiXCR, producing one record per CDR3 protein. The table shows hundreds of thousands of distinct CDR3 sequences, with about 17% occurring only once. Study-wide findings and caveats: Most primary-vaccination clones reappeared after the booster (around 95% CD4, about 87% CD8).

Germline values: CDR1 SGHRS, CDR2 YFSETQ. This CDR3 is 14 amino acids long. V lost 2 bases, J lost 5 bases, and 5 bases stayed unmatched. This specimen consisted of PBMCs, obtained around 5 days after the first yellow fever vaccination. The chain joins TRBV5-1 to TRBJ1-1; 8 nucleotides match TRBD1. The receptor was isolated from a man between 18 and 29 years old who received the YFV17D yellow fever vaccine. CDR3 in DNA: TGCGCCAGCAGCTTCAGGGGGCCGGGTACTGAAGCTTTCTTT. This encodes CASSFRGPGTEAFF.